The present T cell receptor beta chain was sequenced within a study of neoadjuvant anti-PD-1 for oral cavity cancer. Study-wide background: Around day 43, patients without progression received a fourth nivolumab dose before surgery.

With 0 bases clipped from V and 5 bases from J, the junction kept 3 bases outside the gene matches. Germline CDR1 reads MNHEY; CDR2 reads SMNVEV (reference sequence). The CDR3 loop spans 14 amino acids. The repertoire was sequenced with immunoSEQ multiplex PCR; TCRdb's copy has only in-frame clones and lacks some. Of 30,000 to 35,000 clones in the sample, approximately 87% are singletons; the top ten hold under 4%. Broader study findings: TCR analyses covered only a few patients per response group.

Remarks on this clone: The antigen is not known.

The chain joins TRBV27 to TRBJ2-5, with TRBD1 matching 7 bases. The source is a person between 40 and 80 years old with oral cavity squamous cell carcinoma. The sample was PBMCs, taken before nivolumab (anti-PD-1) treatment. CDR3 loop: CASSLSTGWETQYF. CDR3 sequence (DNA): TGTGCCAGCAGTTTATCGACAGGGTGGGAGACCCAGTACTTC.